This TCR beta chain appears in the sequencing data of a study of Graves' ophthalmopathy and Graves' hyperthyroidism. Study results and limitations: Ophthalmopathy progression was predicted by the model at just over 70% sensitivity and less than 80% specificity.

If patients had other autoimmune diseases, uncontrolled infections, pregnancy or lactation, they were excluded. PBMCs were isolated from an approximately 10 ml sample of fresh peripheral blood. Notes on this clonotype: Its antigen is still unknown.

The junction had 5 bases not matched to a gene; V was cut back by 10 bases and J by 0 bases. This CDR3 comprises 14 residues. Germline V gene sequence: CDR1 ENHRY, CDR2 SYGVKD. The study amplified TCR beta CDR3 regions using RNA transcripts. Second-round multiplex PCR came after a first-round RT-PCR that employed HTBI primers. MiXCR, applied by TCRdb to the multiplex PCR reads, yields one record per CDR3 protein. The sample holds approximately 700,000 distinct CDR3 sequences, roughly two fifths seen once. V usage is TRBV10-3 and J usage is TRBJ1-1; TRBD1 agrees at 10 bases. The source material was peripheral blood. The receptor's source is an adult man with Graves' ophthalmopathy. The CDR3 here is CASTDRGVNTEAFF. The CDR3 DNA sequence: TGTGCCAGCACGGACAGGGGGGTGAACACTGAAGCTTTCTTT.